Listed here are 10 T cell receptor beta chains from one sample, sequenced in a study of OX40 agonist ivuxolimab in advanced cancers. Using immunoSEQ multiplex PCR, the repertoire was profiled, and TCRdb retains in-frame clones only, with some absent. The sample gives roughly 77,000 clones, 85% to 95% of which show up once; about 10% is in the top ten. The sample in question was CD4+ or CD8+ T cells sorted from blood, obtained in a trial of the OX40 agonist ivuxolimab. These TCRs come from an adult with an advanced solid tumor such as melanoma, head and neck, liver or kidney cancer.

V is TRBV6-4 and J is TRBJ2-7; no reliable D call. V was trimmed by 6 bases and J by 4 bases, leaving 16 bases between them. Germline CDR1 is MRHNA and CDR2 is SNTAGT. This CDR3 is built from 14 residues. CDR3 protein: CASSHFSVLYEQYF. The DNA of the CDR3 is TGTGCCAGCAGCCATTTCTCAGTTCTATACGAGCAGTACTTC.

The chain is built from TRBV11-3 and TRBJ2-7; either TRBD1 or TRBD2 may supply D (5 bases each). The CDR3 loop spans 14 amino acids. Germline CDR1 SGHNT, CDR2 YENEEA. Trimming removed 5 bases from V and 7 bases from J, with 18 bases in between. The CDR3 region has the DNA TGTGCCAGCAGCGCCGGACATCCCCCGGGAGAGCAGTACTTC. Translating it yields CASSAGHPPGEQYF.

CDR3 loop: CASRGESSYNSPLHF. In DNA form, the CDR3 reads TGTGCCAGCAGAGGCGAGAGCTCCTATAATTCACCCCTCCACTTT. V gene TRBV11-3 combines with J gene TRBJ1-6; no definite D call. This CDR3 is 15 amino acids long. V shed 6 bases and J shed 0 bases, with 9 bases lying between them. Germline V gene sequence: CDR1 SGHNT, CDR2 YENEEA. Full variable domain (outside the CDR3, taken from reference TRBV11-3 and TRBJ1-6): EAGVVQSPRYKIIEKKQPVAFWCNPISGHNTLYWYLQNLGQGPELLIRYENEEAVDDSQLPKDRFSAERLKGVDSTLKIQPAELGDSAVYLCASRGESSYNSPLHFGNGTRLTVT.

This chain connects TRBV27 to TRBJ1-4; D uncertain. This CDR3 spans 15 amino acids. Germline V gene sequence: CDR1 MNHEY, CDR2 SMNVEV (reference sequence). Deletions cut 1 base from V and 5 bases from J, with 11 bases between. This CDR3 is CASSLWGDTNEKLFF. The CDR3 bases are TGTGCCAGCAGTTTATGGGGAGACACAAATGAAAAACTGTTTTTT. Variable domain in full (rest from reference TRBV27 and TRBJ1-4): EAQVTQNPRYLITVTGKKLTVTCSQNMNHEYMSWYRQDPGLGLRQIYYSMNVEVTDKGDVPEGYKVSRKEKRNFPLILESPSPNQTSLYFCASSLWGDTNEKLFFGSGTQLSVL.

V and J are TRBV13 and TRBJ2-6, with D possibly matching TRBD2 (5 bases). CDR3 size: 17 residues. The ends were cut back, 3 bases at V and 0 bases at J, with 12 bases in the middle. Germline V gives CDR1 PRHDT, CDR2 FYEKMQ (reference sequence). CDR3 protein: CASSFGGGGSGANVLTF. In DNA, the CDR3 is TGTGCCAGCAGCTTTGGAGGCGGAGGCTCTGGGGCCAACGTCCTGACTTTC.

This rearrangement joins TRBV5-1 to TRBJ2-1; D could derive from TRBD1 or TRBD2 (5 bases each). This CDR3 has 15 amino acids. The ends were cut back, 3 bases at V and 6 bases at J, with 16 bases in the middle. CDR1 SGHRS and CDR2 YFSETQ come from the germline V gene. The CDR3 nucleotides are TGCGCCAGCAGCTGGACCCGGGGCCAGGGCAATGAGCAGTTCTTC. Its protein product is CASSWTRGQGNEQFF.

J is TRBJ1-2 and V is TRBV9; D is unresolved. This CDR3 spans 15 amino acids. V was shortened by 0 bases and J by 5 bases, with 14 bases between the two germline ends. Germline lookup yields CDR1 SGDLS and CDR2 YYNGEE. DNA of the CDR3: TGTGCCAGCAGCGTAGGTTTTGAATCATTATATGGCTACACCTTC. As protein: CASSVGFESLYGYTF.

This clone appeared once. The V call is TRBV4-3, the J call TRBJ2-7; TRBD2 matches 10 bases. With V trimmed by 3 bases and J by 0 bases, 8 bases remained unmatched. CDR1 and CDR2 from the germline V gene are LGHNA and YSLEER. This CDR3 is built from 17 residues. The CDR3 DNA is TGCGCCAGCAGCCAGGGAATAGCGGGGGGCCTCTCCTACGAGCAGTACTTC. Amino acid sequence: CASSQGIAGGLSYEQYF.

The V and J genes are TRBV6-1 and TRBJ2-7, with 7 bases aligning to TRBD1. In germline, CDR1 is MNHNS, CDR2 SASEGT. The CDR3 contains 17 residues. V lost 0 bases, J lost 2 bases, and 10 bases stayed unmatched. The CDR3 sequence: CASSEAQVWGQPYEQYF. CDR3 nucleotide sequence: TGTGCCAGCAGTGAAGCGCAAGTATGGGGACAGCCCTACGAGCAGTACTTC.

This clone was recorded once. This chain connects TRBV5-4 to TRBJ2-4; D call uncertain. The CDR3 extends over 16 amino acids. The V gene's germline CDR1 is SGHNT and CDR2 YYREEE (reference sequence). V was clipped by 0 bases and J by 0 bases, with 10 bases between them. CDR3 loop: CASSLAAELAKNIQYF. The CDR3 DNA is TGTGCCAGCAGCTTGGCAGCAGAACTAGCCAAAAACATTCAGTACTTC.